These T cell receptor beta chains were read from a single sample in a study of control samples from healthy donors and cancer patients. TCRdb's table, derived via immunoSEQ multiplex PCR, lists solely in-frame clones and lacks some. The sample lists about 410,000 clones, 80% to 95% occurring once. The source material was PBMCs. All receptors come from a man between 40 and 49 years old with head and neck cancer. The CDR3 runs from the conserved cysteine through the conserved F or W. Fields, in order: J gene, V gene, D gene, clone size, CDR3 DNA, CDR3 protein. D genes are given only for firm matches. Only part of the rows carry a size: once, few, many, or a class if the clone is expanded.

>TRBJ1-1|TRBV19|TRBD1|.
TGTGCCAAGCGGGACAGGGTATATACTGAAGCTTTCTTT
CAKRDRVYTEAFF
>TRBJ1-2|TRBV6-5|.|once
TGTGCCAGCAGGGGAGCCCAGGGCTATGGCTACACCTTC
CASRGAQGYGYTF
>TRBJ1-5|TRBV30|.|.
TGTGCCTGGAGTGGACAGGAAAATCAGCCCCAGCATTTT
CAWSGQENQPQHF
>TRBJ1-3|TRBV24-1|TRBD1|few
TGTGCCACCAGCAATTCCGGTGGGACAGTCTCTGGAAACACCATATATTTT
CATSNSGGTVSGNTIYF
>TRBJ2-7|TRBV28|.|few
TGTGCCAGCAGACTTCTCTCCGGGTTGGGCTCCTACGAGCAGTACTTC
CASRLLSGLGSYEQYF
>TRBJ1-2|TRBV5-4|TRBD1|.
TGTGCCAGCAGCCTAACAGGGGCGCCTAACTATGGCTACACCTTC
CASSLTGAPNYGYTF
>TRBJ2-3|TRBV30|.|.
TGTGCCTGGCTGTTTTTAACAGATACGCAGTATTTT
CAWLFLTDTQYF
>TRBJ2-7|TRBV4-3|TRBD1|once
TGCGCCAGCAGCCAAGCCCGGGACAGGGGTGCGACCTACGAGCAGTACTTC
CASSQARDRGATYEQYF
>TRBJ1-4|TRBV5-1|.|once
TGCGCCAGCAGGTCCCTAGCAACTAATGAAAAACTGTTTTTT
CASRSLATNEKLFF
>TRBJ1-2|TRBV11-2|.|.
TGTGCCAGCAGCTGGGAAGGGAACTATGGCTACACCTTC
CASSWEGNYGYTF
>TRBJ2-7|TRBV19|TRBD2|.
TGTGCCAGTAGACCCGGGACTAGCGACCCCTACGAGCAGTACTTC
CASRPGTSDPYEQYF
>TRBJ2-1|TRBV21-1|.|.
TGTGCCAGCAGAAAATTCAGGGATTGTGGTGACAATGAGCAGTTCTTC
CASRKFRDCGDNEQFF
>TRBJ1-5|TRBV23-1|.|.
TGCGCCAGCAGTCACCCCAGCAGGGAGGAGCTAAGCAATCAGCCCCAGCATTTT
CASSHPSREELSNQPQHF
>TRBJ2-5|TRBV2|.|.
TGTGCCAGCAGTGACGGCTTGGGAGAGACCCAGTACTTC
CASSDGLGETQYF
>TRBJ2-2|TRBV28|.|.
TGTGCCAGCAGTTTAAAGGGCCTCGGGGAGCTGTTTTTT
CASSLKGLGELFF
>TRBJ1-5|TRBV19|.|.
TGTGCCAGTAGTATAGACATGGATACGGGGTACAATCAGCCCCAGCATTTT
CASSIDMDTGYNQPQHF